Listed below are T cell receptor beta chains from one sample, sequenced in a study of T cell responses to AZD1222 COVID-19 vaccine. Here immunoSEQ multiplex PCR was the method, and the copy in TCRdb shows in-frame clones only, minus some. The data contain 200,000 to 300,000 clones, approximately 93% of them singletons. Sample: peripheral blood, taken on day 0 of AZD1222 vaccination. The receptors derive from an adult in good health. The CDR3 runs from the conserved cysteine through the conserved F or W. A D gene is named only where the DNA matches it firmly. The listing skips clone size in some rows; elsewhere it reads once, few, many or a size class.

clone size: -
D gene: -
V gene: TRBV28
J gene: TRBJ1-5
CDR3 DNA: TGTGCCAGCATTACCCTCCAGGGGAATCAGCCCCAGCATTTT
CDR3 protein: CASITLQGNQPQHF

clone size: -
D gene: TRBD1
V gene: TRBV5-1
J gene: TRBJ2-3
CDR3 DNA: TGCGCCAGCAGCGCGTCGGACAGGGGAACAGATACGCAGTATTTT
CDR3 protein: CASSASDRGTDTQYF

clone size: -
D gene: TRBD2
V gene: TRBV10-3
J gene: TRBJ2-2
CDR3 DNA: TGTGCCATCAGGCCCGGGGCGGGGGTCAGAACGACCGGGGAGCTGTTTTTT
CDR3 protein: CAIRPGAGVRTTGELFF

clone size: -
D gene: -
V gene: TRBV5-5
J gene: TRBJ1-5
CDR3 DNA: TGTGCCAGCAGCTTTCAGGCCGGTAGCAATCAGCCCCAGCATTTT
CDR3 protein: CASSFQAGSNQPQHF

clone size: -
D gene: -
V gene: TRBV19
J gene: TRBJ2-7
CDR3 DNA: TGTGCCAGTAGTCGCACACCGTCGATACCCTACGAGCAGTACTTC
CDR3 protein: CASSRTPSIPYEQYF

clone size: -
D gene: TRBD1
V gene: TRBV18
J gene: TRBJ1-1
CDR3 DNA: TGTGCCAGCCTTCGGACAGGGGACACTGAAGCTTTCTTT
CDR3 protein: CASLRTGDTEAFF

clone size: -
D gene: -
V gene: TRBV3-1/TRBV3-2
J gene: TRBJ1-4
CDR3 DNA: TGTGCCAGCCGAGGGGCAGGCACTGAAAAACTGTTTTTT
CDR3 protein: CASRGAGTEKLFF

clone size: few
D gene: TRBD1
V gene: TRBV6-5
J gene: TRBJ1-1
CDR3 DNA: TGTGCCAGCAGATACCTCGGGACAGTGGTCACTGAAGCTTTCTTT
CDR3 protein: CASRYLGTVVTEAFF

clone size: -
D gene: TRBD2
V gene: TRBV7-2
J gene: TRBJ2-7
CDR3 DNA: TGTGCCAGCAGCTTAGCAGCGGGAGCCGACGAGCAGTACTTC
CDR3 protein: CASSLAAGADEQYF

clone size: -
D gene: -
V gene: TRBV20-1
J gene: TRBJ2-3
CDR3 DNA: TGCAGTGCCCTTTGGACAGATACGCAGTATTTT
CDR3 protein: CSALWTDTQYF

clone size: -
D gene: -
V gene: TRBV14
J gene: TRBJ1-2
CDR3 DNA: TGTGCCAGCAGCCAGAGCGGGGGGTATGGCTACACCTTC
CDR3 protein: CASSQSGGYGYTF